This TCR beta chain was identified during a study of blood T cells in healthy people across ages. Findings of the study overall: Older age coincided with a roughly linear decline in TCR beta diversity per million T cells. It was held that diversity estimates obtained from one million T cells represented underestimates.

Turning to this clonotype: Its matching antigen is unknown.

Each donor gave 9.5 to 10 milliliters of peripheral blood. Combining a sample-barcoded 5' primer with a J-beta primer mix, a second PCR ran for roughly 7 to 12 cycles. TCRdb reprocessed the 5' RACE reads via MiXCR and lists one record per CDR3 protein. This table has 1.8 million or so distinct CDR3 sequences, around 40% appearing once. The sequencing sample was made of blood. This receptor was obtained from a human donor in good health.

CDR3 sequence (DNA): TGTGCCAGCAGTTACTCTTCCGGGGTCACTACCTACGAGCAGTACTTC. Encoded protein: CASSYSSGVTTYEQYF. The chain has TRBV6-5 and TRBJ2-7; a possible D gene is TRBD2 (5 bases). The CDR3 is 16 residues long. Trimming shortened V by 0 bases and J by 2 bases, and 14 bases separated the two germline ends. CDR1 and CDR2 from the germline V gene are MNHEY and SVGAGI.